A selection of T cell receptor beta chains follows, all from one sample in a study of blood T cell repertoires in COVID-19. Assay: immunoSEQ multiplex PCR; the TCRdb copy retains only in-frame clones and omits some. This sample has about 14,000 clones, with roughly nine tenths found just once. The sequencing input was peripheral blood. Source of these receptors: a human donor in a cohort sampled during active COVID-19. The CDR3 runs from the conserved cysteine through the conserved F or W. D genes are given only for firm matches. Only part of the rows carry a size: once, few, many, or a class if the clone is expanded.

TRBJ1-5,.,TRBD1,TRBV27,CASIQSPDRVNQPQHF,TGTGCCAGCATTCAGTCCCCGGACAGGGTAAATCAGCCCCAGCATTTT
TRBJ2-1,.,.,TRBV7-3,CASSFGRSNEQFF,TGTGCCAGCAGCTTCGGGAGATCCAATGAGCAGTTCTTC
TRBJ2-1,.,.,TRBV28,CASSRQGRNEQFF,TGTGCCAGCAGTCGGCAGGGAAGGAATGAGCAGTTCTTC
TRBJ2-1,.,.,TRBV7-8,CASSLSGTNNEQFF,TGTGCCAGCAGCTTATCTGGCACCAACAATGAGCAGTTCTTC
TRBJ2-5,.,.,TRBV3-1/TRBV3-2,CASSQAGSRETQYF,TGTGCCAGCAGCCAAGCGGGGAGCAGAGAGACCCAGTACTTC
TRBJ1-2,once,.,TRBV9,CASSVDGGAYGYTF,TGTGCCAGCAGCGTAGATGGGGGGGCTTATGGCTACACCTTC
TRBJ1-1,.,.,TRBV7-3,CASRRQANTEAFF,TGTGCCAGCAGGCGACAGGCTAACACTGAAGCTTTCTTT
TRBJ1-3,.,TRBD1,TRBV5-1,CASSPGQGAGNTIYF,TGCGCCAGCAGCCCAGGACAGGGCGCCGGAAACACCATATATTTT
TRBJ1-2,once,.,TRBV5-6,CASSLKTLEDYGYTF,TGTGCCAGCAGCTTGAAAACTCTAGAGGACTATGGCTACACCTTC
TRBJ2-1,.,TRBD1,TRBV7-8,CASSALGTGSHEQFF,TGTGCCAGCAGCGCCCTCGGGACAGGGTCTCATGAGCAGTTCTTC
TRBJ2-2,.,TRBD2,TRBV7-9,CASSLAVGSGGLTAGELFF,TGTGCCAGCAGCTTAGCCGTTGGTAGCGGGGGCCTAACGGCCGGGGAGCTGTTTTTT
TRBJ2-1,once,TRBD2,TRBV27,CASETGGVPNEQFF,TGTGCCAGCGAAACGGGGGGGGTCCCCAATGAGCAGTTCTTC
TRBJ1-3,.,.,TRBV9,CASSGHMNIAGNTIYF,TGTGCCAGCAGCGGACATATGAATATAGCTGGAAACACCATATATTTT
TRBJ2-1,.,TRBD2,TRBV7-6,CASSLAPSGAYNEQFF,TGTGCCAGCAGCTTAGCGCCTAGCGGGGCATACAATGAGCAGTTCTTC
TRBJ1-5,.,TRBD1,TRBV3-1/TRBV3-2,CASSRGQENQPQHF,TGTGCCAGCAGCCGAGGACAGGAGAATCAGCCCCAGCATTTT
TRBJ2-2,.,.,TRBV7-8,CASSPRWPAGTTNTGELFF,TGTGCCAGCAGCCCAAGGTGGCCTGCCGGGACAACGAACACCGGGGAGCTGTTTTTT
TRBJ2-5,.,TRBD1,TRBV5-1,CASSLDSTGRETQYF,TGCGCCAGCAGCTTAGATTCGACAGGGCGAGAGACCCAGTACTTC
TRBJ2-4,.,TRBD2,TRBV7-9,CASSLNPAGVSIQYF,TGTGCCAGCAGCTTAAATCCGGCGGGGGTTTCCATCCAGTACTTC
TRBJ2-5,.,TRBD2,TRBV19,CASSIDGGRETQYF,TGTGCCAGTAGTATAGACGGGGGGAGGGAGACCCAGTACTTC
TRBJ2-5,.,.,TRBV11-3,CASSSGTEETQYF,TGTGCCAGCAGCTCCGGGACTGAAGAGACCCAGTACTTC
TRBJ1-1,.,.,TRBV2,CASRVMAANTEAFF,TGTGCCAGTCGCGTGATGGCGGCGAACACTGAAGCTTTCTTT
TRBJ1-2,.,.,TRBV5-4,CASSLDRNYGYTF,TGTGCCAGCAGCCTGGATCGTAACTATGGCTACACCTTC
TRBJ1-1,.,.,TRBV19,CASSGGAENTEAFF,TGTGCCAGTAGCGGCGGAGCCGAGAACACTGAAGCTTTCTTT
TRBJ1-3,.,.,TRBV9,CASRVDRRYF,TGTGCCAGCAGAGTGGACAGACGCTATTTT
TRBJ2-1,.,TRBD2,TRBV7-3,CASSLRLAGANEQFF,TGTGCCAGCAGCTTGAGACTAGCGGGTGCAAATGAGCAGTTCTTC